These 12 T cell receptor beta chains originate from one sample sequenced in a study of Ad26.COV2.S vaccination and SARS-CoV-2 variants. Treatment defined: around 19 received Ad26.COV2.S at low or high dose, single or two shots; roughly five received placebo; per-sample allocation not given. Collection of samples fell on day 63 after the first vaccine or placebo injection. Sequencing used immunoSEQ multiplex PCR; TCRdb keeps in-frame clones, though not all of them. The data show fewer than 800,000 clones, roughly 90% seen once. The sample consisted of peripheral blood, taken in a trial of Ad26.COV2.S vaccine versus placebo. Every receptor here comes from a person aged 18-65 years who received the Ad26.COV2.S COVID-19 vaccine or a placebo.

This chain connects TRBV5-1 to TRBJ1-5; TRBD1 agrees at 7 bases. The CDR3 is 15 residues long. Germline V gives CDR1 SGHRS, CDR2 YFSETQ. V was pared by 0 bases and J by 3 bases, with 3 bases of the junction left unmatched. Here the CDR3 reads CASSLGDSINQPQHF. CDR3 nucleotides: TGCGCCAGCAGCTTGGGGGACAGTATCAATCAGCCCCAGCATTTT.

The chain recombines TRBV5-1 with TRBJ2-7; either TRBD1 or TRBD2 may supply D (6 bases each). CDR3 length: 15 amino acids. Germline assignment: CDR1 SGHRS and CDR2 YFSETQ. Between the trimmed V and J ends, which lost 0 bases and 5 bases, there was a span of 15 bases. The CDR3 coding sequence is TGCGCCAGCAGCTTGGGGGACACGGAGGGCAACGAGCAGTACTTC. It is translated as CASSLGDTEGNEQYF. The full variable domain, completed using reference TRBV5-1 and TRBJ2-7, is KAGVTQTPRYLIKTRGQQVTLSCSPISGHRSVSWYQQTPGQGLQFLFEYFSETQRNKGNFPGRFSGRQFSNSRSEMNVSTLELGDSALYLCASSLGDTEGNEQYFGPGTRLTVT.

V usage is TRBV7-3 and J usage is TRBJ2-5, with a tentative D call TRBD2 (7 bases). This CDR3 spans 15 amino acids. The V gene's germline CDR1 is SGHTA and CDR2 FQGTGA. V was shortened by 2 bases and J by 5 bases, with 15 bases between the two germline ends. The CDR3 nucleotides read TGTGCCAGCAGCTTAGGCGGGGGCCTGGCTGAGACCCAGTACTTC. This gives the protein CASSLGGGLAETQYF.

This clone was recorded a few times. The J gene is TRBJ1-2, the V gene TRBV13; 11 nucleotides line up with TRBD1. The germline V gene encodes CDR1 PRHDT and CDR2 FYEKMQ (reference sequence). The J segment lost 4 bases and the V segment lost 5 bases, leaving 6 bases of the junction unmatched. This CDR3 has 15 residues. The CDR3 DNA reads as TGTGCCAGCAGCAGCCGGGACAGGGGGGCCTATGGCTACACCTTC. As protein: CASSSRDRGAYGYTF. Combining the CDR3 with reference TRBV13 and TRBJ1-2 gives the whole variable domain AAGVIQSPRHLIKEKRETATLKCYPIPRHDTVYWYQQGPGQDPQFLISFYEKMQSDKGSIPDRFSAQQFSDYHSELNMSSLELGDSALYFCASSSRDRGAYGYTFGSGTRLTVV.

This clone was seen a single time. The chain recombines TRBV5-1 with TRBJ1-2, with D tentatively TRBD1 (6 bases). V lost 0 bases and J lost 8, with 20 bases in between. CDR3 length: 16 amino acids. The germline V gene encodes CDR1 SGHRS and CDR2 YFSETQ. CDR3: CASSLANRAVAEGYTF. Here the CDR3 DNA reads TGCGCCAGCAGCTTGGCGAACAGGGCTGTTGCGGAAGGCTACACCTTC.

The V gene is TRBV11-2, the J gene TRBJ2-3, with D possibly matching TRBD2 (6 bases). V lost 2 bases to trimming and J lost 6 bases, with 15 bases between them. This CDR3 contains 15 residues. From germline, CDR1 is SGHAT and CDR2 FQNNGV. CDR3 in DNA: TGTGCCAGCAGCTTAATGGGCGGAGGGGCGGATACGCAGTATTTT. Translated: CASSLMGGGADTQYF.

This chain joins TRBV19 and TRBJ2-3; TRBD1 agrees at 7 bases. Germline CDR1 and CDR2: LNHDA and SQIVND (reference sequence). The CDR3 consists of 13 residues. J lost 2 bases, V lost 10 bases, and 6 bases had no gene match. The CDR3 region has the DNA TGTGCCACCGTGGACAGGAACACAGATACGCAGTATTTT. Its protein product is CATVDRNTDTQYF.

J is TRBJ2-3 and V is TRBV19; D gene unclear. The CDR3 has 14 amino acids. The V and J ends lost 2 bases and 7 bases respectively, with 13 bases between them. CDR1 is LNHDA and CDR2 is SQIVND in the germline V gene (reference sequence). Here the CDR3 reads CASSIQGLGNTQYF. CDR3 bases: TGTGCCAGTAGTATACAAGGCCTAGGGAATACGCAGTATTTT.

The CDR3 DNA is TGTGCCATCAGTGAGTCAAAGAGACAGACTAGCACAGATACGCAGTATTTT. Protein sequence: CAISESKRQTSTDTQYF. This sequence joins TRBV10-3 and TRBJ2-3, with a weak D call TRBD1 (5 bases). Germline assignment: CDR1 ENHRY and CDR2 SYGVKD. This CDR3 has 17 residues. V lost 0 bases and J lost 0, with 13 bases in between.

The gene calls are TRBV30 and TRBJ1-6; 7 bases agree with TRBD1. CDR3 length: 15 amino acids. The junction had 10 bases not matched to a gene; V was cut back by 4 bases and J by 7 bases. CDR1 and CDR2 (germline): GTSNPN, SVGIG (reference sequence). The CDR3, as DNA: TGTGCCTGGAACCACAGGGGACTACTCAATTCACCCCTCCACTTT. Translated: CAWNHRGLLNSPLHF.

V usage is TRBV6-1 and J usage is TRBJ2-2; TRBD2 matches 12 bases. Germline CDR1 reads MNHNS; CDR2 reads SASEGT. V shed 4 bases, J shed 7 bases, and the junction held 7 bases outside the gene matches. The CDR3 runs 16 residues. The CDR3 loop is CASSARLAGAVGELFF. Here the CDR3 DNA reads TGTGCCAGCAGTGCCAGACTAGCGGGAGCGGTCGGGGAGCTGTTTTTT.

The chain recombines TRBV10-3 with TRBJ2-2, with 10 bases matching TRBD2. This CDR3 spans 15 amino acids. V dropped 5 bases and J dropped 3; count of bases not matched to a gene: 3. CDR1 and CDR2 (germline): ENHRY, SYGVKD. The CDR3 reads CAISIAGGDTGELFF. The CDR3 nucleotides are TGTGCCATCAGTATAGCGGGAGGAGACACCGGGGAGCTGTTTTTT.